The sequence of this T cell receptor beta chain was determined in a study of cytomegalovirus exposure and HLA in healthy donors. Study-wide results and caveats: Later analysis reportedly placed an Asian-associated ancestry cluster below the roughly 680-donor mean in N-insertions. Looking again later, the authors saw that most CMV-associated TCR beta chains seemed HLA-restricted.

Germline V gene data show CDR1 as MNHNY and CDR2 as SVGAGI (reference sequence). There are 15 residues in the CDR3. V was pared by 1 base and J by 0 bases, with 10 bases between. Use of 60 Vbeta and 13 Jbeta primers characterized the PCR. In the original processing: Later analysis identified 65 million to 80 million unique TCR beta chains, around 10 million shared. The assay was immunoSEQ multiplex PCR, and TCRdb's table has in-frame clones only and misses some. V, J and clone size are taken as reported in that table, and D and trimming were inferred from the DNA itself. The repertoire consists of roughly 150,000 clones, with more than 60% occurring once and the leading ten covering about 10%. As to this clone: Its antigen is not identified.

Sample: PBMCs. This TCR derives from a man between 18 and 29 years old in good health and CMV-seropositive. The chain links TRBV6-6 to TRBJ2-7; no reliable D call. CDR3 loop: CASSYFPESSYEQYF. CDR3 nucleotide sequence: TGTGCCAGCAGTTACTTTCCGGAGAGCTCCTACGAGCAGTACTTC.